A selection of T cell receptor beta chains follows, all from one sample in a study of vaccination and CD4 T cells after COVID-19. Their antigens remain unidentified. Each CDR3 protein is one row after TCRdb ran MiXCR on the PCR reads. The sample lists 9,700 or so distinct CDR3 sequences; around 67% were seen once. The sample comprised CD4+ T cells from blood, cultured in vitro. The receptors were sampled from a human donor who had recovered from COVID-19. The CDR3 runs from the conserved cysteine through the conserved F or W. A D gene is named only where the DNA matches it firmly. Not every row has a clone size; where given, it reads once, few, many or a size class.

d_call clone_size j_call v_call cdr3_nt cdr3_aa
TRBD1 NA TRBJ1-1 TRBV7-9 TGTGCCAGCATCGACAGGGAGGTGAGCACTGAAGCTTTCTTT CASIDREVSTEAFF
NA NA TRBJ2-1 TRBV29-1 TGCAGCGTTGAAGATCTCCGGCGCAGGAGCTCCTACAATGAGCAGTTCTTC CSVEDLRRRSSYNEQFF
NA NA TRBJ1-5 TRBV19 TGTGCCAGTAGTATATCCAGGGGTAGGAATCAGCCCCAGCATTTT CASSISRGRNQPQHF
TRBD1 once TRBJ1-2 TRBV6-1 TGTGCCAGCAGTGAAGGAGGGGGCGCGGGCTATGGCTACACCTTC CASSEGGGAGYGYTF
TRBD1 few TRBJ1-2 TRBV6-1 TGTGCCAGCAGTCTTACCGGGACAGGGGATTGGAGCTACACCTTC CASSLTGTGDWSYTF
TRBD2 NA TRBJ2-3 TRBV19 TGTGCCAGTAGTAAACGACTAGCGGAGCACACAGATACGCAGTATTTT CASSKRLAEHTDTQYF
NA NA TRBJ1-5 TRBV21-1 TGTGCCAGCACCCATCTTGGACAGCCCCAGCATTTT CASTHLGQPQHF
NA few TRBJ1-6 TRBV28 TGTGCCAGCAGTTTTTGGGGCTCCTATAATTCACCCCTCCACTTT CASSFWGSYNSPLHF
TRBD1 few TRBJ1-2 TRBV7-2 TGTGCCAGCAGCTTAGACCCCGGGACAGGGGGCGTAGACTATGGCTACACCTTC CASSLDPGTGGVDYGYTF
NA NA TRBJ1-5 TRBV2 TGTGCCAGCAGTGAAGTTGGCAGGGGAGCTGATCAGCCCCAGCATTTT CASSEVGRGADQPQHF
TRBD1 NA TRBJ1-6 TRBV28 TGTGCCGTCACAGGGGCGGGGAGCTCCTATAATTCACCCCTCCACTTT CAVTGAGSSYNSPLHF
NA NA TRBJ1-5 TRBV19 TGTGCCAGTAGTACGAGCCCTTTAAGCAATCAGCCCCAGCATTTT CASSTSPLSNQPQHF
NA NA TRBJ2-7 TRBV5-4 TGTGCCAGCAGCTTGGATAGGGCAGGCGCTGGCGAGCAGTACTTC CASSLDRAGAGEQYF
NA once TRBJ1-1 TRBV6-1 TGTGCCAGCAGTCCCATGACCTTGAAGACTGAAGCTTTCTTT CASSPMTLKTEAFF
NA NA TRBJ1-2 TRBV2 TGTGCCAGCAGTGCCGGGCGGGGGGTTGCTAACTATGGCTACACCTTC CASSAGRGVANYGYTF
NA NA TRBJ1-5 TRBV6-2/TRBV6-3 TGTGCCAGCAGTTTTATGCTCGACGATCAGCCCCAGCATTTT CASSFMLDDQPQHF
TRBD1 NA TRBJ1-2 TRBV19 TGTGCCAGTAGTAGGGGACAGGGGGTCTATGGCTACACCTTC CASSRGQGVYGYTF
TRBD1 NA TRBJ1-2 TRBV6-1 TGTGCCAGCAGTGTGGACAGGGGGTATGGCTACACCTTC CASSVDRGYGYTF
NA few TRBJ2-7 TRBV20-1 TGCAGTGCAGATCAGGGTCAATCCTACGAGCAGTACTTC CSADQGQSYEQYF
TRBD2 NA TRBJ2-3 TRBV9 TGTGCCAGCAGCGTAGATCTAGCGGCGGATACGCAGTATTTT CASSVDLAADTQYF
TRBD1 NA TRBJ2-3 TRBV2 TGTGCCAGCAGTAGGGACAGGGGGACAGATACGCAGTATTTT CASSRDRGTDTQYF
TRBD1 NA TRBJ1-2 TRBV10-3 TGTGCCATCAGTGAGTCCGGGACAGTGTTTGGCTACACCTTC CAISESGTVFGYTF
NA NA TRBJ1-2 TRBV11-3 TGTGCCAGCAGCCCGCTTAAGCTGAACTATGGCTACACCTTC CASSPLKLNYGYTF
NA NA TRBJ1-6 TRBV4-1 TGCGCCAGCAGCCAACAAAGTGGGTACTCCTATAATTCACCCCTCCACTTT CASSQQSGYSYNSPLHF
NA medium-sized TRBJ2-6 TRBV28 TGTGCCAGCAGTGCGGGTCTCTCTGGGGCCAACGTCCTGACTTTC CASSAGLSGANVLTF
TRBD1 NA TRBJ1-5 TRBV11-2 TGTGCCAGCAGCGAGACAGGGGGAAAGAGACAGCCCCAGCATTTT CASSETGGKRQPQHF
NA NA TRBJ2-1 TRBV20-1 TGCAGTGCAGAGTCCGGGAGAGAAGAGCAGTTCTTC CSAESGREEQFF
NA NA TRBJ1-5 TRBV28 TGTGCCAGCAGTTTGGAACAGGACGAGAATCAGCCCCAGCATTTT CASSLEQDENQPQHF
NA few TRBJ1-2 TRBV11-2 TGTGCCAGCAGCTTAGATAGGAACACAGGTCTTAACTATGGCTACACCTTC CASSLDRNTGLNYGYTF
NA NA TRBJ1-2 TRBV27 TGTGCCAGCAGTTCGTGGCAGGGCTATGGCTACACCTTC CASSSWQGYGYTF
NA NA TRBJ1-1 TRBV19 TGTGCCAGTACCCCTCTAGGGGTCCTCGGGGGGTTGAACACTGAAGCTTTCTTT CASTPLGVLGGLNTEAFF
NA NA TRBJ1-2 TRBV6-2/TRBV6-3 TGTGCCAGCAGTTATCCCGATGGCTACACCTTC CASSYPDGYTF
TRBD1 once TRBJ1-1 TRBV20-1 TGCAGTGCTAGACGACCGCCAGGGACAGGGAACACTGAAGCTTTCTTT CSARRPPGTGNTEAFF